This T cell receptor (beta chain) was found in a study of control samples from healthy donors and cancer patients. This table comes from immunoSEQ multiplex PCR, and its TCRdb copy is limited to in-frame clones, with some not included. The table shows about 84,000 clones, with roughly 91% occurring only once. The CDR3 is 15 amino acids. Germline V gene data show CDR1 as SQVTM and CDR2 as ANQGSEA. V lost 6 bases, J lost 0 bases, and 8 bases stayed unmatched. The material sequenced was blood. The V gene is TRBV29-1, the J gene TRBJ1-1, with 9 bases fitting TRBD1. The sequence was obtained from a man aged 45 to 65 in good health. The CDR3 sequence is CSVGQGHGLNTEAFF. In DNA form, the CDR3 reads TGCAGCGTGGGACAGGGACACGGTCTGAACACTGAAGCTTTCTTT.